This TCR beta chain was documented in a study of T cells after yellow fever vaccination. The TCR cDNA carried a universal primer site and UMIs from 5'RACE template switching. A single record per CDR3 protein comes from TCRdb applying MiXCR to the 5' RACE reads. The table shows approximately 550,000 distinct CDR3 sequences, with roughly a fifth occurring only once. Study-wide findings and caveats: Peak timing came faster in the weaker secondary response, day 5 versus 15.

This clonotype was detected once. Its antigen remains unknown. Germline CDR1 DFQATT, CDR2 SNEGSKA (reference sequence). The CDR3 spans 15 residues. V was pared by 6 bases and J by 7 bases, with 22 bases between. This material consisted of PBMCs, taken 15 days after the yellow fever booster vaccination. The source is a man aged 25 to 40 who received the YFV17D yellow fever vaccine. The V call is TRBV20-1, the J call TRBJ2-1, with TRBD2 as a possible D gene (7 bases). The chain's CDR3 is CSATLGGGSRNEQFF. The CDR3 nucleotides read TGCAGTGCCACCCTGGGAGGGGGATCGAGGAATGAGCAGTTCTTC.